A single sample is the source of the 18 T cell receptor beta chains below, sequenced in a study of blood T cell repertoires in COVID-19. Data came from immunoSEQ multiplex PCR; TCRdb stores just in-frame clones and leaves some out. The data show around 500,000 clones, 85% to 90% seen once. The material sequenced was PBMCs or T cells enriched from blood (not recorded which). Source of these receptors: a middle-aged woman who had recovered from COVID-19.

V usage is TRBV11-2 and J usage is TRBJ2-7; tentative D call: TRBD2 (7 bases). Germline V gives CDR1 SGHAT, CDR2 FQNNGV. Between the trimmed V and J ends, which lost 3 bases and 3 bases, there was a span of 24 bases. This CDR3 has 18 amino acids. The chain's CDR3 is CASSLSLGGGTGFYEQYF. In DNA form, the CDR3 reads TGTGCCAGCAGCTTGAGCTTAGGGGGGGGCACGGGGTTCTACGAGCAGTACTTC.

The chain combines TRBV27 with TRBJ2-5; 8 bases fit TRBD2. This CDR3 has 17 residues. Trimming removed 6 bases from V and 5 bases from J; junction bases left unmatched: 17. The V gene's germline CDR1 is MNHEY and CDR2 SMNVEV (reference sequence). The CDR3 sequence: CASSPQRESGLWETQYF. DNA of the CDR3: TGTGCCAGCAGCCCGCAGCGGGAGTCAGGCCTGTGGGAGACCCAGTACTTC.

CDR3 bases: TGTGCCAGCAGTGAATTTATAGGGACAGCGTCCTACGAGCAGTACTTC. Translation gives CASSEFIGTASYEQYF. The chain combines TRBV25-1 with TRBJ2-7; 7 nucleotides align to TRBD1. J lost 1 base, V lost 1 base, and 7 bases had no gene match. This CDR3 comprises 16 residues. Looked up from germline, CDR1 is MGHDK and CDR2 is SYGVNS.

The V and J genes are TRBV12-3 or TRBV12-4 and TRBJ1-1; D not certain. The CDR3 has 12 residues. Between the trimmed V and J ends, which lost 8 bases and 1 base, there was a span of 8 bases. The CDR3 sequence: CASGEGNTEAFF. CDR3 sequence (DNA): TGTGCCAGCGGAGAGGGGAACACTGAAGCTTTCTTT.

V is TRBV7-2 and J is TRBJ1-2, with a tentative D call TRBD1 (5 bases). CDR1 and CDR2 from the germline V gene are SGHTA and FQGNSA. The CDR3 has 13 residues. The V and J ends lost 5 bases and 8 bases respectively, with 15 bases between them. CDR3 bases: TGTGCCAGCAGCCGATCAGGGTCACGAGGCTACACCTTC. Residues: CASSRSGSRGYTF.

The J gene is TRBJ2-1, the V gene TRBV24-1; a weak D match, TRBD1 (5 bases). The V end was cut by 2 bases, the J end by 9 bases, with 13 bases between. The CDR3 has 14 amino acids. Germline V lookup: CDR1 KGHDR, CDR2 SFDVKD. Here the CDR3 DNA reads TGTGCCACCAGTGATTATAAGGGGTATTCTGAGCAGTTCTTC. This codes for CATSDYKGYSEQFF.

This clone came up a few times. Written as DNA, the CDR3 is TGTGCCAGCAGCTTAGTGGGCAGGGAAAACGATGGCTACACCTTC. This sequence encodes CASSLVGRENDGYTF. The chain uses TRBV11-2 and TRBJ1-2, with D perhaps TRBD1 (5 bases). This CDR3 has 15 amino acids. Trimming removed 1 base from V and 6 bases from J, with 15 bases in between. Germline values: CDR1 SGHAT, CDR2 FQNNGV.

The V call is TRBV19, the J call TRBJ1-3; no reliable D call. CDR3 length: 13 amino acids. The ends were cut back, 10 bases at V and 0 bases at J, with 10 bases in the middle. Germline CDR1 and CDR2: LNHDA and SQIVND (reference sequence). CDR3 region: CATATSSGNTIYF. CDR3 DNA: TGTGCCACCGCAACGAGCTCTGGAAACACCATATATTTT. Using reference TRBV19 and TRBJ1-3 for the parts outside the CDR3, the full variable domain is DGGITQSPKYLFRKEGQNVTLSCEQNLNHDAMYWYRQDPGQGLRLIYYSQIVNDFQKGDIAEGYSVSREKKESFPLTVTSAQKNPTAFYLCATATSSGNTIYFGEGSWLTVV.

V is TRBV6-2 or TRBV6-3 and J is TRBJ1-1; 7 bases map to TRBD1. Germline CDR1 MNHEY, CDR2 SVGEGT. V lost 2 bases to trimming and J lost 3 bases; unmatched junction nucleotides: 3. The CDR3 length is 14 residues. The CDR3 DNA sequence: TGTGCCAGCAGTTACGCAGGGGGAGACACTGAAGCTTTCTTT. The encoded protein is CASSYAGGDTEAFF.

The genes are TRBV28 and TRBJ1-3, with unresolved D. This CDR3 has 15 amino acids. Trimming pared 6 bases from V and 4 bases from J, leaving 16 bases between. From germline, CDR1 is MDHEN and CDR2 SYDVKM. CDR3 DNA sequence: TGTGCCAGCAGCTCCTCGGGGTACGACGGAAACACCATATATTTT. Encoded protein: CASSSSGYDGNTIYF.

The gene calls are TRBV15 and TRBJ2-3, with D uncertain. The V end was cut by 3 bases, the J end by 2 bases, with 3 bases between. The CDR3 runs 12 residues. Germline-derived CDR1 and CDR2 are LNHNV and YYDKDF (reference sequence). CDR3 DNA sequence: TGTGCCACCAGCAGGGCCACAGATACGCAGTATTTT. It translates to CATSRATDTQYF.

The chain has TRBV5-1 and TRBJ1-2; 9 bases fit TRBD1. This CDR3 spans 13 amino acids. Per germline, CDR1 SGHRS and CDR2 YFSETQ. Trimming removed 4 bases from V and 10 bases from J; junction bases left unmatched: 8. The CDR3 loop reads CASSQGTGSSYTF. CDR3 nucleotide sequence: TGCGCCAGCAGCCAGGGGACAGGGAGCTCCTACACCTTC.

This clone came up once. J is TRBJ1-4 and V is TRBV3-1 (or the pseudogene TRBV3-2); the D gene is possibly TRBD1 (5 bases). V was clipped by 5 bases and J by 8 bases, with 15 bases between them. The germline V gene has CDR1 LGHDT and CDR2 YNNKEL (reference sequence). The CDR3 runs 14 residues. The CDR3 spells CASSYGGGREKLFF. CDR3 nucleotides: TGTGCCAGCAGCTACGGCGGGGGTCGGGAAAAACTGTTTTTT.

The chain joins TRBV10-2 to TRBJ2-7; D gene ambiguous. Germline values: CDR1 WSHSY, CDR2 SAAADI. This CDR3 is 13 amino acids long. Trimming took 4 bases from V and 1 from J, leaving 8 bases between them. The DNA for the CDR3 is TGCGCCAGCAGTGGGTTAGAATCCTACGAGCAGTACTTC. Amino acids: CASSGLESYEQYF.

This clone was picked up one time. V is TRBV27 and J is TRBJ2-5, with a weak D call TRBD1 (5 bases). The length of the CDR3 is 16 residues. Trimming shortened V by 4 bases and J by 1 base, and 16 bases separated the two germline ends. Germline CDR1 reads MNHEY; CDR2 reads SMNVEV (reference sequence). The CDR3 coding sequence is TGTGCCAGCAGTTCTTACCTGGCAGGGTTCCAAGAGACCCAGTACTTC. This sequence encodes CASSSYLAGFQETQYF.

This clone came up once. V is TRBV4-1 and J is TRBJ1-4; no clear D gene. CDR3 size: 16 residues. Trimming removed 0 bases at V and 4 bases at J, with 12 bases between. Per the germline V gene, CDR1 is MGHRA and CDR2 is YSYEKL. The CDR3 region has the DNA TGCGCCAGCAGCCAAGAGAGGGAACAACTTAATGAAAAACTGTTTTTT. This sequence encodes CASSQEREQLNEKLFF.

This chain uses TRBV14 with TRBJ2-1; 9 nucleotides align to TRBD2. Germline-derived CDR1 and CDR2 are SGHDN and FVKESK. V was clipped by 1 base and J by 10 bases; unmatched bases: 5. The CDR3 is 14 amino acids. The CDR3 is CASSQGTAGGEQFF. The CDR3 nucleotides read TGTGCCAGCAGCCAAGGCACAGCGGGGGGCGAGCAGTTCTTC.

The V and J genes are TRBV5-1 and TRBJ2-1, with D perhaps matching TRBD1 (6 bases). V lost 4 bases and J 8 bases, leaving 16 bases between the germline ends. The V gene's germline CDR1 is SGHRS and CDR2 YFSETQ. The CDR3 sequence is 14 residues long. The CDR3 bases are TGCGCCAGCAGCCCGGGTGGGGGCGAGGATGAGCAGTTCTTC. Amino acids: CASSPGGGEDEQFF.